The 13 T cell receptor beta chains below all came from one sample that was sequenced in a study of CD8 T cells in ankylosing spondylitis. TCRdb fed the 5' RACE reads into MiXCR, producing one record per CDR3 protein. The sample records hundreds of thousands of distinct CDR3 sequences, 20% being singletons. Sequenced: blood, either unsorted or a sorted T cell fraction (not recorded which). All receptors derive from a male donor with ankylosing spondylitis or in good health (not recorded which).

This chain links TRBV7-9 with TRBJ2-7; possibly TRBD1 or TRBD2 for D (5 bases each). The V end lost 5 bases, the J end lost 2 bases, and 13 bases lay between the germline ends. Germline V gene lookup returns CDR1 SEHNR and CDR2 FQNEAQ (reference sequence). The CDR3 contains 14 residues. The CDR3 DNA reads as TGTGCCAGCAGCCCGAGGGACGTACCCTACGAGCAGTACTTC. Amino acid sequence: CASSPRDVPYEQYF. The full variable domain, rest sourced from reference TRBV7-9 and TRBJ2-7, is DTGVSQNPRHKITKRGQNVTFRCDPISEHNRLYWYRQTLGQGPEFLTYFQNEAQLEKSRLLSDRFSAERPKGSFSTLEIQRTEQGDSAMYLCASSPRDVPYEQYFGPGTRLTVT.

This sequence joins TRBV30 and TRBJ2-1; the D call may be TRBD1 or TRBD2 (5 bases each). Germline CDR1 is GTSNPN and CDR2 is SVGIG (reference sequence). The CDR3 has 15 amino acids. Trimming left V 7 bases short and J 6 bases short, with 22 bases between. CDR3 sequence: CAFNPLGVRFNEQFF. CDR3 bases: TGTGCCTTCAACCCTTTGGGGGTGAGATTCAATGAGCAGTTCTTC.

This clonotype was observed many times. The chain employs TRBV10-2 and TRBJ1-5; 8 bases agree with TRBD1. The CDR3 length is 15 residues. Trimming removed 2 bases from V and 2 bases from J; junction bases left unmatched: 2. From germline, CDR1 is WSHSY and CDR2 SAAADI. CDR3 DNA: TGCGCCAGCAGTGAGGGGACAGGAGGCAATCAGCCCCAGCATTTT. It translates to CASSEGTGGNQPQHF.

In DNA, the CDR3 is TGTGCCAGCATGCCGGGACTGTACAATGAGCAGTTCTTC. Protein product: CASMPGLYNEQFF. The gene calls are TRBV6-1 and TRBJ2-1; TRBD2 might be the D (6 bases). The CDR3 length is 13 residues. The germline V gene has CDR1 MNHNS and CDR2 SASEGT. V was cut by 7 bases and J by 4 bases, with 11 bases left in between.

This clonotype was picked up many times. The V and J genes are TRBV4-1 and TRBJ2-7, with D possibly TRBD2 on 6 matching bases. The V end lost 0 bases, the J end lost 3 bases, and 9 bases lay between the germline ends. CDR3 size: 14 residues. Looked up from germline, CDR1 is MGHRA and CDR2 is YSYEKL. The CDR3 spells CASSQDWGDYEQYF. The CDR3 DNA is TGCGCCAGCAGCCAAGATTGGGGGGACTACGAGCAGTACTTC.

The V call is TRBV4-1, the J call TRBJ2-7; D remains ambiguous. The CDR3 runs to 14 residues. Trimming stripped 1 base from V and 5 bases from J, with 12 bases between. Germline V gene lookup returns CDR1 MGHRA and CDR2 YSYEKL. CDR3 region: CASSQGPRSNEQYF. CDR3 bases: TGCGCCAGCAGCCAAGGTCCCAGGTCAAACGAGCAGTACTTC.

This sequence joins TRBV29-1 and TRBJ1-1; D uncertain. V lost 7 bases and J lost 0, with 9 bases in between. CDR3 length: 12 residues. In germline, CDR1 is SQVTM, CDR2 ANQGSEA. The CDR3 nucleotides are TGCAGCGCCTCCCTAATGAACACTGAAGCTTTCTTT. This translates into CSASLMNTEAFF.

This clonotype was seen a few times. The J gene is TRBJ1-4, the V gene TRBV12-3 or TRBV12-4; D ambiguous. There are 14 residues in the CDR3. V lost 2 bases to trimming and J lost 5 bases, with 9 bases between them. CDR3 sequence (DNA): TGTGCCAGCAGTTTATCGGCAGCAAATGAAAAACTGTTTTTT. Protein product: CASSLSAANEKLFF.

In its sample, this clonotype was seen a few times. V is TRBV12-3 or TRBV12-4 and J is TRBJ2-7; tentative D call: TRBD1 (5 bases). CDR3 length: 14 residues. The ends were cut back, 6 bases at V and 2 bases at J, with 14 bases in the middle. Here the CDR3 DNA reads TGTGCCAGCAGCGACAGACTGAGAACCTACGAGCAGTACTTC. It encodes CASSDRLRTYEQYF.

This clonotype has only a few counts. CDR3 in amino acids: CASQASVESTDTQYF. Written as DNA, the CDR3 is TGTGCCAGCCAGGCAAGCGTCGAAAGCACAGATACGCAGTATTTT. This chain links TRBV6-4 with TRBJ2-3, with D uncertain. In germline, CDR1 is MRHNA, CDR2 SNTAGT. This CDR3 comprises 15 residues. V was shortened by 8 bases and J by 0 bases, with 15 bases between the two germline ends.

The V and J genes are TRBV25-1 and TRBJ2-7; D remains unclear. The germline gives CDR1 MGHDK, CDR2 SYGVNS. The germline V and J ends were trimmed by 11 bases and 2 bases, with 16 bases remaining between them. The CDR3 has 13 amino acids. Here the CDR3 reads CASETETAYEQYF. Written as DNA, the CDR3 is TGTGCCTCGGAGACGGAGACGGCCTACGAGCAGTACTTC.

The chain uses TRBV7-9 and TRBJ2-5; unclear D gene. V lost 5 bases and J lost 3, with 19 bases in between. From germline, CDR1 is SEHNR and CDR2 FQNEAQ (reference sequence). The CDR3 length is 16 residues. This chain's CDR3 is CASSPSEIRVKETQYF. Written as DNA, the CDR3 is TGTGCCAGCAGCCCCTCAGAGATCCGGGTAAAAGAGACCCAGTACTTC.

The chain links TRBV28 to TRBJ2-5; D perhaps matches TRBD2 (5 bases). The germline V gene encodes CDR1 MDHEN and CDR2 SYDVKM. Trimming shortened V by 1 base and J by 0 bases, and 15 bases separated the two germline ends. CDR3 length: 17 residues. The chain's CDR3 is CASSLFERLGDQETQYF. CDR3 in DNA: TGTGCCAGCAGTTTATTTGAAAGACTGGGAGACCAAGAGACCCAGTACTTC.